This T cell receptor beta chain originates from a study of cytomegalovirus exposure and HLA in healthy donors. On the study more broadly: As released early, the data held 70 million to 95 million unique TCRs from HLA-typed donors. Overall study results and limits: As confirmed in vitro, three CMV-associated chains were specific for CMV antigens. A later analysis showed HLA-associated TCR beta chains outstripping equally common others in clonal expansion.

The sample holds a few counts of this clone. No antigen is known for it. Primers included in the PCR were 60 Vbeta and 13 Jbeta primers. Repertoires were generated with immunoSEQ multiplex PCR, while TCRdb's copy carries only in-frame clones and drops some. The sample comprises fewer than 250,000 clones, around nine tenths of which are singletons, and approximately 1.5% rests with the top ten. Looked up from germline, CDR1 is MNHNS and CDR2 is SASEGT. The CDR3 is made up of 16 amino acids. Trimming at V came to 4 bases and at J to 3 bases, leaving 8 bases not matched to a gene. Donors in the study were healthy people who gave bone marrow.

The sequence derives from a woman between 18 and 30 years old in good health and CMV-seronegative. The chain has TRBV6-1 and TRBJ2-1; 8 nucleotides match TRBD2. Sequences were obtained from PBMCs. As DNA, the CDR3 is TGTGCCAGCAGTGGCGGGGGGACACGTAACTACAATGAGCAGTTCTTC. Amino acids: CASSGGGTRNYNEQFF.